The clone carrying this T cell receptor beta chain was seen repeatedly, ten times or more. Library preparation followed earlier protocols using designated TCR primers. A single record per CDR3 protein comes from TCRdb applying MiXCR to the PCR reads. The top ten hold 0.65% to 0.95% of the sample, which has about half a million distinct CDR3 sequences, 20% to 25% seen once. Libraries for naive CD8 T cells, which were made from roughly 21,000 to 960,000 sorted cells, drew on 10%, 30% or 50% of the RNA. The data originate from a study of molecular identifiers for immune sequencing clone quantification. Study-level information: Five aliquots were made in replicates from the RNA of about 20,000 or 100,000 naive CD8 cells, and four were sequenced.

Trimming cost V 6 bases and J 7 bases, with 12 bases left between them. Germline V lookup: CDR1 SQVTM, CDR2 ANQGSEA. The CDR3 is 11 residues long. This receptor was identified in a human donor in good health. Some libraries in this study had Jurkat cell RNA spiked in. The sample was naive CD8+ T cells from blood, with Jurkat cell RNA spiked in. The subset denotes: FACS-sorted CD8+CD4-CCR7+CD45RA+ naive T cells. The chain combines TRBV29-1 with TRBJ1-1; D gene uncertain. The CDR3 protein is CSVSSIDEAFF. The CDR3 DNA follows: TGCAGCGTCTCCTCCATCGATGAAGCTTTCTTT.